Below are 15 T cell receptor beta chains sequenced from a single sample in a study of cytomegalovirus exposure and HLA in healthy donors. The PCR ran on 60 Vbeta and 13 Jbeta primers. The data were produced by immunoSEQ multiplex PCR, yet TCRdb's version contains in-frame clones alone and is incomplete. The sample contains about 250,000 clones, more than 55% of which appear only once. The specimen sequenced was PBMCs. The receptors were gathered from a female donor in good health and CMV-seronegative.

This chain connects TRBV28 to TRBJ1-5; D might be TRBD1 (5 bases). The CDR3 is 13 residues long. The V end was cut by 9 bases, the J end by 6 bases, with 15 bases between. The germline gives CDR1 MDHEN, CDR2 SYDVKM. Written as DNA, the CDR3 is TGTGCCAGTTTTTCCCACGGGGGTCAGCCCCAGCATTTT. This translates into CASFSHGGQPQHF.

The V gene is TRBV27, the J gene TRBJ2-7, with D possibly being TRBD1 (5 bases). Trimming pared 5 bases from V and 4 bases from J, leaving 18 bases between. The CDR3 is 15 residues long. CDR1 and CDR2 from the germline V gene are MNHEY and SMNVEV (reference sequence). The CDR3 loop is CASSPADGGAYEQYF. The CDR3 DNA is TGTGCCAGCAGTCCGGCGGATGGTGGGGCTTACGAGCAGTACTTC.

This rearrangement joins TRBV28 to TRBJ1-1, with a possible D match to TRBD1 (5 bases). With 5 bases removed from V and 7 bases from J, the gap between germline ends came to 20 bases. The germline V gene encodes CDR1 MDHEN and CDR2 SYDVKM. The CDR3 spans 15 residues. CDR3 in DNA: TGTGCCAGCAGTCCCGTGCAGGGCGGGGAGAGTGAAGCTTTCTTT. Its protein product is CASSPVQGGESEAFF. Complete variable domain (other parts from reference TRBV28 and TRBJ1-1): DVKVTQSSRYLVKRTGEKVFLECVQDMDHENMFWYRQDPGLGLRLIYFSYDVKMKEKGDIPEGYSVSREKKERFSLILESASTNQTSMYLCASSPVQGGESEAFFGQGTRLTVV.

This clone was detected only once. The rearrangement uses TRBV7-2 and TRBJ2-3; possible D gene TRBD1, 6 bases. The length of the CDR3 is 15 residues. V was shortened by 2 bases and J by 3 bases, with 12 bases between the two germline ends. Germline CDR1 reads SGHTA; CDR2 reads FQGNSA. The CDR3 protein is CASSLFGTITDTQYF. The DNA for the CDR3 is TGTGCCAGCAGCTTATTCGGGACAATAACAGATACGCAGTATTTT.

This clone occurred a few times. The V and J genes are TRBV5-6 and TRBJ1-3; 8 bases agree with TRBD1. CDR1 and CDR2 from the germline V gene are SGHDT and YYEEEE. With V trimmed by 4 bases and J by 2 bases, 5 bases remained unmatched. CDR3 length: 15 residues. Here the CDR3 reads CASSALQGAGNTIYF. In DNA form, the CDR3 reads TGTGCCAGCAGCGCCTTACAGGGGGCTGGAAACACCATATATTTT.

The chain uses TRBV15 and TRBJ2-3; 11 positions match TRBD1. Unmatched junction bases numbered 5, after V lost 5 bases and J lost 4 bases. CDR1 and CDR2 (germline): LNHNV, YYDKDF (reference sequence). CDR3 length: 15 residues. CDR3 amino acids: CATSPRTGGADTQYF. In DNA form, the CDR3 reads TGTGCCACCAGCCCTCGGACAGGGGGCGCAGATACGCAGTATTTT.

The chain employs TRBV7-9 and TRBJ2-1; TRBD2 matches 7 bases. V dropped 5 bases and J dropped 1; count of bases not matched to a gene: 5. CDR3 length equals 15 residues. The V gene's germline CDR1 is SEHNR and CDR2 FQNEAQ (reference sequence). CDR3 nucleotides: TGTGCCAGCAGCCCTAGCGGCCAGTCCTACAATGAGCAGTTCTTC. Translating it yields CASSPSGQSYNEQFF.

This rearrangement joins TRBV7-9 to TRBJ1-4, with a tentative D call TRBD1 (5 bases). The germline V and J ends were trimmed by 6 bases and 7 bases, with 9 bases remaining between them. Germline V CDR1 and CDR2: SEHNR, FQNEAQ (reference sequence). The CDR3 extends over 12 amino acids. CDR3 amino acids: CASRAGGEKLFF. Written as DNA, the CDR3 is TGTGCCAGCAGGGCCGGGGGTGAAAAACTGTTTTTT. Full variable domain (remainder filled in from reference TRBV7-9 and TRBJ1-4): DTGVSQNPRHKITKRGQNVTFRCDPISEHNRLYWYRQTLGQGPEFLTYFQNEAQLEKSRLLSDRFSAERPKGSFSTLEIQRTEQGDSAMYLCASRAGGEKLFFGSGTQLSVL.

This clone was observed a handful of times. The gene calls are TRBV10-3 and TRBJ2-1; the match to TRBD2 covers 8 bases. V was pared by 9 bases and J by 9 bases, with 7 bases of the junction left unmatched. Germline V gene sequence: CDR1 ENHRY, CDR2 SYGVKD. CDR3 length: 12 residues. The CDR3, as DNA: TGTGCCATTCGTAGCGGGACCCCTGAGCAGTTCTTC. It translates to CAIRSGTPEQFF.

V and J are TRBV7-3 and TRBJ2-1, with TRBD2 matching 9 bases. The ends lost 5 bases at V and 5 bases at J; junction bases unmatched: 4. The CDR3 extends over 14 amino acids. Germline V gene lookup returns CDR1 SGHTA and CDR2 FQGTGA. In DNA, the CDR3 is TGTGCCAGCAGCCTGGGACTAGCCCACAATGAGCAGTTCTTC. Translated, it gives CASSLGLAHNEQFF.

V usage is TRBV6-1 and J usage is TRBJ2-6; D is ambiguous. Germline CDR1 is MNHNS and CDR2 is SASEGT. Deletions cut 8 bases from V and 0 bases from J, with 11 bases between. CDR3 length equals 15 residues. The CDR3 loop is CASVSEPSGANVLTF. The CDR3 DNA follows: TGTGCCAGCGTTTCGGAGCCCTCTGGGGCCAACGTCCTGACTTTC.

Points on this clone: Other DNA sequences within the sample encode an identical CDR3. The CDR3 here is CASSERQGNTGELFF. The CDR3 DNA sequence: TGTGCCAGCAGTGAGCGGCAGGGGAACACCGGGGAGCTGTTTTTT. The chain couples TRBV6-1 to TRBJ2-2, with a weak D call TRBD1 (5 bases). The CDR3 totals 15 residues. The germline V gene encodes CDR1 MNHNS and CDR2 SASEGT. V gave up 3 bases and J gave up 1 base, with 9 bases separating them.

This chain connects TRBV27 to TRBJ2-7, with TRBD2 matching 7 bases. Per germline, CDR1 MNHEY and CDR2 SMNVEV (reference sequence). The CDR3 is 13 amino acids. V dropped 6 bases and J dropped 5; count of bases not matched to a gene: 7. CDR3 amino acids: CASRSGKLHEQYF. The CDR3 coding sequence is TGTGCCAGCAGGAGCGGGAAGCTCCACGAGCAGTACTTC.

The chain has TRBV27 and TRBJ2-7; TRBD1 matches at 7 bases. The length of the CDR3 is 14 residues. From germline, CDR1 is MNHEY and CDR2 SMNVEV (reference sequence). Germline trimming cut 3 bases from V and 5 bases from J; bases unmatched to any gene: 7. CDR3 sequence: CASSFRGQSHEQYF. The CDR3 nucleotides are TGTGCCAGCAGTTTCCGGGGACAGTCTCACGAGCAGTACTTC.

The chain couples TRBV5-4 to TRBJ1-1, with 10 bases identical to TRBD1. This CDR3 contains 16 residues. CDR1 is SGHNT, CDR2 YYREEE, per germline (reference sequence). J gave up 4 bases and V 3 bases, and 9 bases lay outside the gene matches. This CDR3 reads CASSSAPDRGPTEAFF. The CDR3 DNA is TGTGCCAGCAGCTCTGCACCCGACAGGGGGCCCACTGAAGCTTTCTTT.